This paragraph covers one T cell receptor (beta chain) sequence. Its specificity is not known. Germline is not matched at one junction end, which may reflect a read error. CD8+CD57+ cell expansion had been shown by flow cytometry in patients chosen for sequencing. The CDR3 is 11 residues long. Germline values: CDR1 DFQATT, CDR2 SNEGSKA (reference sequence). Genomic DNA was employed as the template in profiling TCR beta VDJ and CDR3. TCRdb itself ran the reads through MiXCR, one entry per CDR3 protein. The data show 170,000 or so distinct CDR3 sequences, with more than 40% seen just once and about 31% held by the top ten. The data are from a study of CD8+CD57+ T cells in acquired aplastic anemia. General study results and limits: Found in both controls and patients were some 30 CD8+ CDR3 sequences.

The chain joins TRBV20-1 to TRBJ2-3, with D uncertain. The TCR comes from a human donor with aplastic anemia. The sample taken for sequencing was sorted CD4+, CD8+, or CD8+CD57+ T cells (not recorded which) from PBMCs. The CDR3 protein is CSARYIDTQYF. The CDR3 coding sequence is TGTAGTGCTAGATATATCGATACGCAGTATTTT.